This T cell receptor (beta chain) came from a study of blood T cell repertoires in COVID-19. Whole-study context: From the United States, Italy and Spain came samples of acute and convalescent COVID-19.

Generated by immunoSEQ multiplex PCR, the TCRdb table keeps only in-frame clones and is missing some. The data hold about 400,000 clones, with 89% observed a single time. Recovery among Cohort 3 donors was established by two negative PCRs, clearance, or symptom resolution. V shed 0 bases and J 4 bases; nucleotides not matched to a gene: 4. This CDR3 region has 17 residues. CDR1 is KGHSH, CDR2 LQKENI, per germline. The sequenced material came from PBMCs or T cells enriched from blood (not recorded which). This rearrangement joins TRBV18 to TRBJ2-1; 12 positions match TRBD1. The clonotype was recovered from a woman aged 25 to 39 who had recovered from COVID-19. For the CDR3, the DNA is TGTGCCAGCTCACCACCGGTGGGACAGGGGGCTTACAATGAGCAGTTCTTC. Amino acid sequence: CASSPPVGQGAYNEQFF. Full variable domain (outside the CDR3, taken from reference TRBV18 and TRBJ2-1): NAGVMQNPRHLVRRRGQEARLRCSPMKGHSHVYWYRQLPEEGLKFMVYLQKENIIDESGMPKERFSAEFPKEGPSILRIQQVVRGDSAAYFCASSPPVGQGAYNEQFFGPGTRLTVL.